There are a few counts of the clone carrying this T cell receptor (beta chain). Being one base from a much bigger clone, this may be a read error. The CDR3 sequence is 15 residues long. V lost 5 bases and J lost 10; bases outside the gene matches: 14. Germline V gene lookup returns CDR1 SNHLY and CDR2 FYNNEI. This specimen comes from a study of Graves' ophthalmopathy and Graves' hyperthyroidism. In the study overall: Investigators collected peripheral blood at initial diagnosis, before any treatment was given.

Ophthalmopathy absent within 18 months of follow-up marked hyperthyroidism as stable. Additional autoimmune diseases, uncontrolled infections, pregnancy or lactation disqualified patients. As the starting material, approximately 10 ml of fresh peripheral blood yielded the PBMCs. Transcripts of RNA were the source for amplifying TCR beta CDR3 regions. A first-round RT-PCR used HTBI primers, followed by a second-round multiplex PCR. TCRdb used MiXCR to reprocess the multiplex PCR reads, holding one entry per CDR3 protein. This table holds a few hundred thousand distinct CDR3 sequences, about 17% found once.

Sequenced input: peripheral blood. The receptor was isolated from an adult woman with stable Graves' hyperthyroidism. The rearrangement uses TRBV2 and TRBJ1-5, with 7 bases lining up with TRBD1. The CDR3 loop is CASSTRDRVPRPQHF. The CDR3 bases are TGTGCCAGCAGTACCCGAGACAGGGTCCCGAGACCCCAGCATTTT. Full variable domain (remainder filled in from reference TRBV2 and TRBJ1-5): EPEVTQTPSHQVTQMGQEVILRCVPISNHLYFYWYRQILGQKVEFLVSFYNNEISEKSEIFDDQFSVERPDGSNFTLKIRSTKLEDSAMYFCASSTRDRVPRPQHFGDGTRLSIL.